What follows is one T cell receptor (beta chain) and its context. The target antigen is unknown. These data are taken from a study of cytomegalovirus exposure and HLA in healthy donors. The CDR3 extends over 11 amino acids. The V gene lost 6 bases and the J gene lost 1 base, with 6 bases spanning the gap. The V gene's germline CDR1 is SQVTM and CDR2 ANQGSEA. Study outcomes and limitations: Sequencing probably produced one cluster of sequence variants that were highly shared. A later analysis found common viral pathogens apparently linked to several of the most significant clusters.

It was with 60 Vbeta and 13 Jbeta primers that the PCR ran. Profiled with immunoSEQ multiplex PCR; TCRdb holds only in-frame clones, not every one. The sample totals tens of thousands of clones; its top ten clones hold approximately 1.3%. The chain carries TRBV29-1 and TRBJ1-1; D uncertain. Material for sequencing was PBMCs. This clonotype originated in a man aged 25 to 40 in good health and CMV-seronegative. CDR3 sequence: CSVARNTEAFF. The CDR3 bases are TGCAGCGTCGCCAGGAACACTGAAGCTTTCTTT. Full variable domain (remainder filled in from reference TRBV29-1 and TRBJ1-1): SAVISQKPSRDICQRGTSLTIQCQVDSQVTMMFWYRQQPGQSLTLIATANQGSEATYESGFVIDKFPISRPNLTFSTLTVSNMSPEDSSIYLCSVARNTEAFFGQGTRLTVV.